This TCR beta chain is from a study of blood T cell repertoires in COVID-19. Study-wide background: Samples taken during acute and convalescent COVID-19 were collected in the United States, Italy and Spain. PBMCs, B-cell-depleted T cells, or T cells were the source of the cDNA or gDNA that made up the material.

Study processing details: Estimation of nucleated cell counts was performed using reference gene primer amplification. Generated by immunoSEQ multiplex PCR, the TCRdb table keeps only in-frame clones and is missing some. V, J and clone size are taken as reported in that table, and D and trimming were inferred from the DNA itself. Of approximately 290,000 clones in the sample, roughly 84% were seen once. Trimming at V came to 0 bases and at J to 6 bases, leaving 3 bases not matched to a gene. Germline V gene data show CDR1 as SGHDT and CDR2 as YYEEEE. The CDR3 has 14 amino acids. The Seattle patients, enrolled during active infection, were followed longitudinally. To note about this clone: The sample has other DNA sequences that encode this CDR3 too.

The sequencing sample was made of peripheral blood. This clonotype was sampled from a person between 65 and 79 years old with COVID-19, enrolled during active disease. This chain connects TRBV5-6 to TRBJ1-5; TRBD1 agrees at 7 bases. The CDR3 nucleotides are TGTGCCAGCAGCTTGGAAGGGGGCAGTCAGCCCCAGCATTTT. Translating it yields CASSLEGGSQPQHF.